The 29 T cell receptor beta chains listed next were all sequenced from one sample in a study of T-cell reconstitution after alpha-beta-depleted transplantation in children. Unique molecular identifiers were incorporated when the TCRbeta library was constructed. TCRdb analysed the PCR reads with MiXCR anew, one entry per CDR3 protein. The data contain around 580,000 distinct CDR3 sequences, roughly a quarter of them singletons. The starting material was PBMCs, obtained before TCRalphabeta/CD19-depleted stem cell transplant. The receptor source for this set is a boy younger than two with Wiskott-Aldrich syndrome, due to receive a stem cell transplant.

The rearrangement links TRBV12-3 or TRBV12-4 to TRBJ2-7, with TRBD2 matching 9 bases. The V gene end was trimmed by 4 bases and the J gene end by 7 bases; junction bases not matched to a gene: 11. The CDR3 contains 15 residues. In DNA form, the CDR3 reads TGTGCCAGCAGTTCCCTGGGTAGCGGGAGAGGGGAGCAGTACTTC. Protein: CASSSLGSGRGEQYF.

This sequence joins TRBV12-3 or TRBV12-4 and TRBJ1-2; D is possibly TRBD1 (6 bases). This CDR3 comprises 15 residues. V was clipped by 6 bases and J by 0 bases, with 14 bases between them. The CDR3 DNA is TGTGCCAGCAGAGAGTCCGGGACACCTAACTATGGCTACACCTTC. Protein: CASRESGTPNYGYTF.

The V and J genes are TRBV7-8 and TRBJ2-7; 7 bases align to TRBD2. CDR1 SGHVS and CDR2 FQNEAQ come from the germline V gene. The V segment lost 0 bases and the J segment 2 bases; nucleotides outside the gene matches: 4. CDR3 length: 15 amino acids. In nucleotides, the CDR3 is TGTGCCAGCAGCTTAGCAACTAGCGCAACCTACGAGCAGTACTTC. Its protein is CASSLATSATYEQYF.

This sequence joins TRBV5-1 and TRBJ2-1; D gene uncertain. Germline V gene sequence: CDR1 SGHRS, CDR2 YFSETQ. V was pared by 0 bases and J by 8 bases, with 6 bases between. This CDR3 contains 12 residues. The CDR3 protein is CASSLGNYEQFF. The CDR3 region has the DNA TGCGCCAGCAGCTTGGGGAACTATGAGCAGTTCTTC.

The gene calls are TRBV28 and TRBJ2-5; 12 nucleotides match TRBD2. With V trimmed by 2 bases and J by 2 bases, 3 bases remained unmatched. Germline V gene sequence: CDR1 MDHEN, CDR2 SYDVKM. The CDR3 extends over 16 amino acids. Here the CDR3 DNA reads TGTGCCAGCAGTTTAACCCTAGCGGGAGGGCAAGAGACCCAGTACTTC. Its protein product is CASSLTLAGGQETQYF.

This clonotype turned up a few times. The chain uses TRBV7-8 and TRBJ2-1; 9 bases are a match to TRBD2. Trimming removed 4 bases from V and 3 bases from J; junction bases left unmatched: 10. The CDR3 consists of 17 residues. Germline CDR1 is SGHVS and CDR2 is FQNEAQ. The CDR3 region has the DNA TGTGCCAGCAGCTCCCCCCCGGGACTAGCCGGCTACAATGAGCAGTTCTTC. Its protein is CASSSPPGLAGYNEQFF.

This chain joins TRBV12-3 or TRBV12-4 and TRBJ2-5; possibly TRBD1 or TRBD2 for D (6 bases each). V lost 6 bases and J lost 1, with 18 bases in between. The CDR3 length is 16 residues. DNA of the CDR3: TGTGCCAGCAGCTCCATCCCTAGGGGGGTCCAAGAGACCCAGTACTTC. Translating gives CASSSIPRGVQETQYF.

In its sample, this clonotype was seen once. The CDR3 region is CASRCAGIVGANVLTF. The DNA of the CDR3 is TGTGCCAGCAGATGCGCCGGGATAGTGGGGGCCAACGTCCTGACTTTC. This rearrangement joins TRBV28 to TRBJ2-6; TRBD2 might be the D (5 bases). The V end lost 6 bases, the J end lost 4 bases, and 16 bases lay between the germline ends. CDR1 is MDHEN and CDR2 is SYDVKM in the germline V gene. This CDR3 comprises 16 residues.

This clonotype was seen a few times. The chain carries TRBV12-3 or TRBV12-4 and TRBJ2-5; D ambiguous. The CDR3 extends over 11 amino acids. The V end was cut by 5 bases, the J end by 9 bases, with 10 bases between. The CDR3 sequence: CASSAIGAQYF. Here the CDR3 DNA reads TGTGCCAGCAGTGCGATCGGAGCCCAGTACTTC.

This clonotype has more than one count but fewer than ten. The V gene is TRBV6-2 or TRBV6-3, the J gene TRBJ1-6; 9 nucleotides match TRBD1. Per germline, CDR1 MNHEY and CDR2 SVGEGT. The trim removed 6 bases at V and 9 bases at J, leaving 3 bases unmatched. CDR3 length: 13 amino acids. The CDR3 reads CASSRDRASPLHF. CDR3 in DNA: TGTGCCAGCAGCCGGGACAGGGCTTCACCCCTCCACTTT.

The rearrangement uses TRBV4-2 and TRBJ2-7, with D perhaps given as TRBD1 or TRBD2 (5 bases each). The CDR3 is 20 amino acids. CDR1 and CDR2 from the germline V gene are LGHNA and YNFKEQ. V shed 0 bases and J shed 3 bases, with 27 bases lying between them. The CDR3: CASSQEDKRAWESGYYEQYF. The CDR3 DNA sequence: TGTGCCAGCAGCCAAGAGGACAAACGGGCCTGGGAGTCGGGGTACTACGAGCAGTACTTC.

This sequence joins TRBV20-1 and TRBJ1-5; D unresolved. Deletions cut 7 bases from V and 0 bases from J, with 7 bases between. Per the germline V gene, CDR1 is DFQATT and CDR2 is SNEGSKA (reference sequence). This CDR3 region has 12 residues. CDR3 loop: CSVSYSNQPQHF. In DNA, the CDR3 is TGCAGTGTAAGCTATAGCAATCAGCCCCAGCATTTT.

This clonotype was counted at least ten times. This chain uses TRBV5-1 with TRBJ1-2, with 8 bases identical to TRBD1. Germline V gives CDR1 SGHRS, CDR2 YFSETQ. The V and J ends lost 4 bases and 2 bases, in that order; junction bases with no gene match: 4. The CDR3 runs to 14 residues. CDR3 DNA sequence: TGCGCCAGCAGCCCCCGGACAGGGAACTATGGCTACACCTTC. It encodes CASSPRTGNYGYTF.

The chain couples TRBV7-2 to TRBJ2-7, with a tentative D call TRBD1 (5 bases). V shed 5 bases and J shed 2 bases, with 16 bases lying between them. This CDR3 has 15 residues. Looked up from germline, CDR1 is SGHTA and CDR2 is FQGNSA. The CDR3 region is CASSTRLQGPYEQYF. CDR3 bases: TGTGCCAGCAGCACCCGTTTGCAGGGTCCCTACGAGCAGTACTTC.

This clonotype occurred a few times. The gene calls are TRBV7-8 and TRBJ1-5; tentative D call: TRBD1 (6 bases). CDR3 length equals 13 residues. Germline V lookup: CDR1 SGHVS, CDR2 FQNEAQ. V was trimmed by 2 bases and J by 7 bases, leaving 9 bases between them. CDR3 region: CASSLNQGQPQHF. The CDR3 nucleotides read TGTGCCAGCAGCTTAAACCAGGGGCAGCCCCAGCATTTT.

This clonotype occurred many times. The chain combines TRBV11-2 with TRBJ2-5, with 9 bases identical to TRBD2. In germline, CDR1 is SGHAT, CDR2 FQNNGV. The CDR3 extends over 14 amino acids. Unmatched junction bases numbered 6, after V lost 5 bases and J lost 5 bases. The CDR3 region is CASSPGLARETQYF. The CDR3 DNA follows: TGTGCCAGCAGCCCGGGACTAGCTAGGGAGACCCAGTACTTC.

This clonotype was detected a few times. The chain has TRBV6-1 and TRBJ2-1, with D perhaps matching TRBD1 (6 bases). V lost 2 bases and J lost 6, with 8 bases in between. The germline V gene encodes CDR1 MNHNS and CDR2 SASEGT. CDR3 length: 13 amino acids. CDR3 nucleotides: TGTGCCAGCAGTGAACAAGGGGGCAATGAGCAGTTCTTC. Its protein is CASSEQGGNEQFF.

This clonotype was counted only a few times. The gene calls are TRBV20-1 and TRBJ2-7; maybe TRBD1 (6 bases). V gave up 0 bases and J gave up 5 bases, with 17 bases separating them. Germline CDR1 DFQATT, CDR2 SNEGSKA (reference sequence). The CDR3 consists of 15 residues. Written as DNA, the CDR3 is TGCAGTGCTAGAGATCCGAGGGGAACAGGGAACGAGCAGTACTTC. Protein sequence: CSARDPRGTGNEQYF.

Only a few counts were recorded for this clonotype. The chain carries TRBV5-6 and TRBJ2-1; 11 nucleotides match TRBD2. Losses at the gene ends were 1 base for V and 1 base for J; bases not matched to a gene: 10. The CDR3 spans 19 residues. Germline V gene sequence: CDR1 SGHDT, CDR2 YYEEEE. CDR3: CASSLYLTSGIHSYNEQFF. The CDR3 DNA follows: TGTGCCAGCAGCTTGTATCTGACTAGCGGGATTCATTCCTACAATGAGCAGTTCTTC.

The chain recombines TRBV20-1 with TRBJ2-7; D is unresolved. The CDR3 is 13 amino acids. The germline V gene has CDR1 DFQATT and CDR2 SNEGSKA (reference sequence). Trimming took off 6 bases at V and 1 base at J, with 13 bases between the two ends. The CDR3 sequence is CSALRLGSYEQYF. In DNA, the CDR3 is TGCAGTGCGCTCCGCCTAGGTTCCTACGAGCAGTACTTC.

The chain couples TRBV5-1 to TRBJ2-7; 7 positions agree with TRBD2. This CDR3 is 15 amino acids long. V shed 4 bases and J 3 bases; nucleotides not matched to a gene: 10. Germline assignment: CDR1 SGHRS and CDR2 YFSETQ. The CDR3: CASSPAASGVYEQYF. As DNA, the CDR3 is TGCGCCAGCAGCCCCGCGGCTAGCGGTGTCTACGAGCAGTACTTC.

The chain has TRBV15 and TRBJ2-1; tentatively, D is TRBD1 (5 bases). Germline lookup yields CDR1 LNHNV and CDR2 YYDKDF (reference sequence). The CDR3 covers 15 residues. V lost 1 base, J lost 4 bases, and 11 bases lay in between. CDR3 DNA sequence: TGTGCCACCAGCAGAGTGTGGACACTTTACAATGAGCAGTTCTTC. This sequence encodes CATSRVWTLYNEQFF.

The gene calls are TRBV20-1 and TRBJ1-1; 8 nucleotides agree with TRBD1. This CDR3 has 15 amino acids. V trimming: 1 base; J trimming: 5 bases; junction bases outside the gene matches: 9. Per the germline V gene, CDR1 is DFQATT and CDR2 is SNEGSKA (reference sequence). CDR3 sequence (DNA): TGCAGTGCTAGAGTACCAGGGGGCGGAGGTACTGAAGCTTTCTTT. Translating gives CSARVPGGGGTEAFF.

The rearrangement joins TRBV20-1 to TRBJ2-1, with D possibly TRBD2 on 5 matching bases. V gave up 0 bases and J gave up 6 bases, with 15 bases separating them. Germline assignment: CDR1 DFQATT and CDR2 SNEGSKA (reference sequence). There are 15 residues in the CDR3. The CDR3 is CSARDPRGPGNEQFF. CDR3 nucleotides: TGCAGTGCTAGAGATCCCCGGGGTCCAGGCAATGAGCAGTTCTTC.

V usage is TRBV10-3 and J usage is TRBJ2-3; 13 positions agree with TRBD2. CDR1 is ENHRY and CDR2 is SYGVKD in the germline V gene. V gave up 11 bases and J gave up 3 bases; unmatched junction bases: 20. This CDR3 contains 19 residues. CDR3 bases: TGTGCCGCCTCAATAATGGGACTAGCGGGATATATGAGGACAGATACGCAGTATTTT. This gives the protein CAASIMGLAGYMRTDTQYF.

The rearrangement links TRBV5-5 to TRBJ1-3; 10 bases line up with TRBD1. This CDR3 has 15 residues. V shed 4 bases and J 4 bases; nucleotides not matched to a gene: 5. CDR1 is SGHKS, CDR2 YYEKEE, per germline (reference sequence). The CDR3 protein is CASSAGTGVGNTIYF. As DNA, the CDR3 is TGTGCCAGCAGCGCCGGGACAGGGGTAGGAAACACCATATATTTT.

This clonotype appeared a few times. The V gene is TRBV7-3, the J gene TRBJ2-1; 9 bases fit TRBD1. With V trimmed by 5 bases and J by 9 bases, 5 bases remained unmatched. The CDR3 length is 13 residues. Germline CDR1 reads SGHTA; CDR2 reads FQGTGA. In DNA, the CDR3 is TGTGCCAGCAGCACAAAGACAGGGGGTGAGCAGTTCTTC. It encodes CASSTKTGGEQFF. Filled out from reference TRBV7-3 and TRBJ2-1, the complete variable domain reads GAGVSQTPSNKVTEKGKYVELRCDPISGHTALYWYRQSLGQGPEFLIYFQGTGAADDSGLPNDRFFAVRPEGSVSTLKIQRTERGDSAVYLCASSTKTGGEQFFGPGTRLTVL.

This chain links TRBV5-1 with TRBJ2-3; TRBD2 is a possible D gene (5 bases). This CDR3 has 15 residues. The germline CDR1 and CDR2 sequences are SGHRS and YFSETQ. Trimming pared 2 bases from V and 4 bases from J, leaving 14 bases between. CDR3 coding DNA: TGCGCCAGCAGCTTTACACATCAACTAGCAGATACGCAGTATTTT. Translation gives CASSFTHQLADTQYF.

This clonotype was detected only a few times. V usage is TRBV7-2 and J usage is TRBJ2-3, with 7 bases that match TRBD2. The CDR3 is made up of 13 amino acids. Germline assignment: CDR1 SGHTA and CDR2 FQGNSA. V shed 4 bases and J 2 bases; nucleotides not matched to a gene: 0. The CDR3 bases are TGTGCCAGCAGCTGGGACTACACAGATACGCAGTATTTT. It specifies CASSWDYTDTQYF.